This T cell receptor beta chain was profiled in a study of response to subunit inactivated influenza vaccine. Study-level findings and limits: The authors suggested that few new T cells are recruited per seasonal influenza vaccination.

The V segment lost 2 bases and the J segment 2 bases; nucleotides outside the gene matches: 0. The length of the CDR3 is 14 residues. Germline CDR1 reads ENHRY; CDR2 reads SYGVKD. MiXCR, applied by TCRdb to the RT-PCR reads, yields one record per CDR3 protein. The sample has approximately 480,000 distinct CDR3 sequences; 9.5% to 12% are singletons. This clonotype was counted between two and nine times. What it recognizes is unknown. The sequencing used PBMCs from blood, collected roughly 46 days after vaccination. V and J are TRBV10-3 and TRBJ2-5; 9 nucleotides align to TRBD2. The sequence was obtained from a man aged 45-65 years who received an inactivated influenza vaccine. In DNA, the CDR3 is TGTGCCATCAGTGAGGGACTAGCGCAAGAGACCCAGTACTTC. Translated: CAISEGLAQETQYF.